The present entry profiles one T cell receptor beta chain with its context. This clone was detected once. The clone's antigen remains unknown. No base quality values were provided; no much bigger clone lies one nucleotide off. Samples from volunteer blood donors who had recovered from COVID-19 were contributed by a second Seattle source. Collaborating institutions collected whole blood in K2EDTA tubes following their own protocols. For TCRbeta analysis, collaborators shipped samples in one of three forms: frozen whole blood, isolated PBMCs, or DNA extracted from either of those sample types. This specimen comes from a study of blood T cell repertoires in COVID-19 (dated by TCRdb to about 2020). For context, the study as a whole: Samples covering the acute and convalescent phases of COVID-19 were provided by collaborators in the United States, Italy and Spain. A de-identified subject ID, COVID-19 status, age in years and sex were almost always included in the sample metadata. Where HLA class I and class II types were available, the types were taken from metadata supplied by the sample provider, not from assay-based typing. The repertoires were released in a freely available public database intended as a resource for research on the immune response to SARS-CoV-2. The samples were drawn from two sources: the first 160 participants of the ongoing ImmuneRACE study, and over 1,000 subjects contributed by 6 global collaborators. The material from the prospective study consisted of cDNA or gDNA derived from T cells, B-cell-depleted T cells, or PBMCs. The dataset comprised deeply sampled blood TCRbeta repertoires from subjects exposed to, actively infected with, or recovered from COVID-19. Here is what the overall study found, with its caveats: The quantity of clinical and demographic metadata differed by source and by participant and was supplied without curation.

The immunoSEQ Assay, a bias-controlled multiplex PCR, was used to amplify TCRbeta CDR3 regions from genomic DNA. On the authors' methods: The number of nucleated cells in each sample was estimated by amplification of reference gene primers within the assay. To quantify the absolute abundance of each unique TCRbeta CDR3 rearrangement, sequence reads were collapsed and filtered. For each sample, productive Simpson clonality was calculated as the square root of Simpson's diversity index across productive rearrangements. As stored in TCRdb, this immuneACCESS dataset retains in-frame rearrangements with V and J assigned. A fraction of the clones does not appear; measured against another copy, unresolved V genes explain less than half of the discrepancy, and the remainder lacks a known reason. Clone size and the V and J calls come from that table; the DNA yielded D and trimming. The sample table records approximately 260,000 clones; roughly 89% of these occur just once. Together, the top ten hold about 4.5% of the sample.

The CDR3 sequence holds 14 residues, the cysteine and phenylalanine included. Of all the DNA, just the CDR3 is kept, 42 bases in frame from base 1. V loses 6 bases of germline sequence and J loses 5 bases, and the interval between the two ends is 14 bases. Looking up the germline V gene (reference sequence) yields CDR1 SEHNR and CDR2 FQNEAQ. Sequenced material: peripheral blood. This chain is built from TRBV7-9 and TRBJ2-1, with no reliable assignment of the D segment. The sequence was collected from a woman aged 40 to 50 who had recovered from COVID-19. The CDR3 loop reads CASSSIGGDNEQFF. The sequence in DNA is TGTGCCAGCAGTTCCATCGGTGGAGACAATGAGCAGTTCTTC.